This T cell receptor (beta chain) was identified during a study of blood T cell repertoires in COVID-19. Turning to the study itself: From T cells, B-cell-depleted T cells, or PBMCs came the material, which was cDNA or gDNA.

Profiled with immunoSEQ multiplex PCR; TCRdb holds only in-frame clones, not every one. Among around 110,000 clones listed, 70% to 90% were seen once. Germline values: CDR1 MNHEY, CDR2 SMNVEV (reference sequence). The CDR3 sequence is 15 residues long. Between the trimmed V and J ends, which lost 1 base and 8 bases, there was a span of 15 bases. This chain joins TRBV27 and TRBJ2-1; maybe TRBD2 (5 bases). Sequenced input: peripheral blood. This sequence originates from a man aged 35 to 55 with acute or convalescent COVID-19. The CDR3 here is CASSLFAGRAHEQFF. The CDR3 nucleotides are TGTGCCAGCAGTTTATTCGCCGGGCGGGCCCATGAGCAGTTCTTC.